The 20 T cell receptor beta chains given below trace back to one sample, sequenced in a study of blood T cell repertoires in COVID-19 (dated by TCRdb to 2018 to 2020). Library preparation used the immunoSEQ multiplex PCR assay. The table was pulled from immuneACCESS by TCRdb, which kept in-frame rearrangements only. Such tables lose some clones; where checked, under half of the loss comes from unresolved V genes, and the rest has no known cause. Recorded for this sample are hundreds of thousands of clones; approximately 85% of them occurred a single time. The ten largest clones take up 8.5% to 9.5% of the sample. What was sequenced was PBMCs or T cells enriched from blood (not recorded which). The source is a woman aged 45-60 years with acute COVID-19.

This chain links TRBV19 with TRBJ1-2; TRBD1 matches 9 bases. The germline gives CDR1 LNHDA, CDR2 SQIVND (reference sequence). The CDR3 contains 13 residues. J lost 8 bases, V lost 3 bases, and 4 bases had no gene match. The CDR3 nucleotides are TGTGCCAGTAGTATCGGGACAGGGAGCGGCTACACCTTC. Its protein is CASSIGTGSGYTF.

The CDR3 coding sequence is TGCGCCAGCAGCTTGGTTGGAGGGGGCTTCATGAACACTGAAGCTTTCTTT. It specifies CASSLVGGGFMNTEAFF. The rearrangement links TRBV5-1 to TRBJ1-1; TRBD1 agrees at 7 bases. CDR1 and CDR2 (germline): SGHRS, YFSETQ. V lost 0 bases and J lost 0; bases outside the gene matches: 8. The CDR3 has 17 residues.

The V and J genes are TRBV4-3 and TRBJ1-6; perhaps TRBD1 as D (5 bases). This CDR3 is 15 amino acids long. Per the germline V gene, CDR1 is LGHNA and CDR2 is YSLEER. V was shortened by 1 base and J by 5 bases, with 9 bases between the two germline ends. The DNA of the CDR3 is TGCGCCAGCAGCCAAGTGCAGGGTAATAATTCACCCCTCCACTTT. Translated, it gives CASSQVQGNNSPLHF.

The chain couples TRBV19 to TRBJ1-1; D possibly corresponds to TRBD1 (5 bases). V was shortened by 7 bases and J by 5 bases, with 20 bases between the two germline ends. Germline V gene lookup returns CDR1 LNHDA and CDR2 SQIVND (reference sequence). The CDR3 sequence is 15 residues long. The CDR3 is CASITRGGFFTEAFF. The CDR3, as DNA: TGTGCCAGTATAACACGGGGGGGGTTCTTTACTGAAGCTTTCTTT.

V usage is TRBV6-5 and J usage is TRBJ2-4; D gene unclear. Trimming removed 2 bases from V and 0 bases from J, with 11 bases in between. The CDR3 has 16 residues. Germline lookup yields CDR1 MNHEY and CDR2 SVGAGI. CDR3: CASSYGQNIAKNIQYF. The CDR3 DNA sequence: TGTGCCAGCAGTTACGGGCAGAACATAGCCAAAAACATTCAGTACTTC.

This clone was detected once. The rearrangement uses TRBV7-9 and TRBJ1-1, with a tentative D call TRBD1 (5 bases). In germline, CDR1 is SEHNR, CDR2 FQNEAQ (reference sequence). The ends were cut back, 5 bases at V and 5 bases at J, with 15 bases in the middle. The CDR3 is 14 amino acids. The CDR3 nucleotides read TGTGCCAGCAGCGGTGACAGCCTTGTTACTGAAGCTTTCTTT. Its protein product is CASSGDSLVTEAFF.

V and J are TRBV5-1 and TRBJ1-1, with D perhaps matching TRBD1 (5 bases). Trimming stripped 2 bases from V and 2 bases from J, with 10 bases between. The CDR3 loop spans 14 amino acids. Germline assignment: CDR1 SGHRS and CDR2 YFSETQ. Here the CDR3 reads CASSFLRANTEAFF. The CDR3 bases are TGCGCCAGCAGCTTTCTCAGGGCTAACACTGAAGCTTTCTTT.

This chain links TRBV5-6 with TRBJ1-4; 10 bases align to TRBD1. CDR3 length: 15 amino acids. V shed 3 bases and J 7 bases; nucleotides not matched to a gene: 6. Germline V CDR1 and CDR2: SGHDT, YYEEEE. Here the CDR3 DNA reads TGTGCCAGCAGCTATCGGACAGGGGGTGGTGAAAAACTGTTTTTT. Translating it yields CASSYRTGGGEKLFF.

This clone was found once. CDR3 in DNA: TGTGCCAGCAGCTTAGCGCGGCAGGGCGTCACTGAAGCTTTCTTT. Its protein product is CASSLARQGVTEAFF. The chain joins TRBV7-9 to TRBJ1-1; D is possibly TRBD1 (5 bases). V gave up 0 bases and J gave up 4 bases, with 12 bases separating them. Germline V gives CDR1 SEHNR, CDR2 FQNEAQ (reference sequence). This CDR3 region has 15 residues.

The chain carries TRBV9 and TRBJ1-5; D may be TRBD1 (6 bases). Trimming left V 4 bases short and J 3 bases short, with 11 bases between. The CDR3 consists of 14 residues. The germline CDR1 and CDR2 sequences are SGDLS and YYNGEE. The CDR3 here is CASSSYRDNQPQHF. For the CDR3, the DNA is TGTGCCAGCAGCTCCTACAGGGACAATCAGCCCCAGCATTTT.

V is TRBV2 and J is TRBJ1-6; the match to TRBD1 covers 9 bases. V lost 5 bases and J lost 9; bases outside the gene matches: 5. From germline, CDR1 is SNHLY and CDR2 FYNNEI. CDR3 length: 14 amino acids. CDR3 DNA: TGTGCCAGCAGTCCAGGGACAGGGACTTCACCCCTCCACTTT. Residues: CASSPGTGTSPLHF.

V is TRBV19 and J is TRBJ2-2; D perhaps matches TRBD2 (5 bases). The length of the CDR3 is 12 residues. Germline-derived CDR1 and CDR2 are LNHDA and SQIVND (reference sequence). Trimming took 5 bases from V and 7 from J, leaving 8 bases between them. Here the CDR3 reads CASSEGGGELFF. DNA for the CDR3: TGTGCCAGTAGTGAGGGTGGCGGGGAGCTGTTTTTT.

CDR3 loop: CASSGRGRLNYGYTF. The CDR3 DNA reads TGTGCCAGTAGTGGTAGGGGCCGCCTCAACTATGGCTACACCTTC. V usage is TRBV19 and J usage is TRBJ1-2; D may be TRBD1 (5 bases). The length of the CDR3 is 15 residues. Looked up from germline, CDR1 is LNHDA and CDR2 is SQIVND (reference sequence). The V gene lost 5 bases and the J gene lost 2 bases, with 15 bases spanning the gap.

V usage is TRBV6-4 and J usage is TRBJ2-1, with 12 bases that match TRBD2. The CDR3 runs 15 residues. Trimming at V came to 4 bases and at J to 6 bases, leaving 4 bases not matched to a gene. From germline, CDR1 is MRHNA and CDR2 SNTAGT. The CDR3: CASSASSGGANEQFF. CDR3 sequence (DNA): TGTGCCAGCAGTGCCTCTAGCGGGGGGGCCAATGAGCAGTTCTTC.

The chain has TRBV27 and TRBJ1-1; TRBD1 aligns across 8 bases. Germline assignment: CDR1 MNHEY and CDR2 SMNVEV (reference sequence). CDR3 length: 12 residues. Germline trimming cut 6 bases from V and 10 bases from J; bases unmatched to any gene: 7. CDR3 DNA sequence: TGTGCCAGCAGGCCTTACAGGGGGGCAGCTTTCTTT. It is translated as CASRPYRGAAFF.

This clone appeared a single time. The chain joins TRBV19 to TRBJ2-3; 9 bases map to TRBD2. Germline V lookup: CDR1 LNHDA, CDR2 SQIVND (reference sequence). The V gene end was trimmed by 7 bases and the J gene end by 2 bases; junction bases not matched to a gene: 7. The CDR3 is 15 amino acids. CDR3 residues: CASKWASGATDTQYF. CDR3 nucleotide sequence: TGTGCCAGTAAGTGGGCTAGCGGGGCCACAGATACGCAGTATTTT.

V gene TRBV14 combines with J gene TRBJ1-1; 10 nucleotides line up with TRBD1. After removal of 3 bases from V and 1 base from J, the junction contained 2 bases not matched to a gene. The CDR3 has 15 amino acids. Germline lookup yields CDR1 SGHDN and CDR2 FVKESK. CDR3 protein: CASSQRTGGNTEAFF. The CDR3 nucleotides read TGTGCCAGCAGCCAGAGGACAGGGGGGAACACTGAAGCTTTCTTT.

The genes are TRBV11-2 and TRBJ1-6, with unresolved D. Germline lookup yields CDR1 SGHAT and CDR2 FQNNGV. V was pared by 5 bases and J by 0 bases, with 11 bases between. The CDR3 extends over 16 amino acids. CDR3 amino acids: CASSLSWSSYNSPLHF. CDR3 coding DNA: TGTGCCAGCAGCCTAAGTTGGAGCTCCTATAATTCACCCCTCCACTTT.

The chain carries TRBV6-2 or TRBV6-3 and TRBJ2-2; possible D gene TRBD2, 6 bases. The CDR3 extends over 16 amino acids. V was clipped by 6 bases and J by 4 bases, with 18 bases between them. CDR1 MNHEY and CDR2 SVGEGT come from the germline V gene. The CDR3 DNA reads TGTGCCAGCAGCCCCACCGGGACTTCACCCACCGGGGAGCTGTTTTTT. Translation: CASSPTGTSPTGELFF.

The chain recombines TRBV9 with TRBJ1-6; D is uncertain. This CDR3 region has 17 residues. The germline V gene has CDR1 SGDLS and CDR2 YYNGEE. The V gene lost 0 bases and the J gene lost 7 bases, with 17 bases spanning the gap. CDR3 coding DNA: TGTGCCAGCAGCGTAGCCCCAGCACAGACCAGAAATTCACCCCTCCACTTT. Encoded protein: CASSVAPAQTRNSPLHF.